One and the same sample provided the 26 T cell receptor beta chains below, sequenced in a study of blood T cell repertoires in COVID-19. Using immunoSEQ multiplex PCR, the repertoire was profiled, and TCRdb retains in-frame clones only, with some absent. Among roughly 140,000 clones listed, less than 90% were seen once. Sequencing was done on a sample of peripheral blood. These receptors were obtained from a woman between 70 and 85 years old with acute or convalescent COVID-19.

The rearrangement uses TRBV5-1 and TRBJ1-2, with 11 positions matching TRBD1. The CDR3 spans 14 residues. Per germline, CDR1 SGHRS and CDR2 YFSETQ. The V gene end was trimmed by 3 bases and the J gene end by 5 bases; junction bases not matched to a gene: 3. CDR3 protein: CASSSGTGGYGYTF. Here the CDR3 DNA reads TGCGCCAGCAGCTCGGGGACAGGGGGATATGGCTACACCTTC.

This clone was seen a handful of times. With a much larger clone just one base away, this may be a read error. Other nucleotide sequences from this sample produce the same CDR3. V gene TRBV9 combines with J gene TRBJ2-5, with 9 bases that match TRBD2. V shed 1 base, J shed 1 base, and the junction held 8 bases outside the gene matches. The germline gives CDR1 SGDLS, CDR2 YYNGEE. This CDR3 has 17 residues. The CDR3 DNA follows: TGTGCCAGCAGCGTAAGGGGGCGCGGGGGGGCCCAAGAGACCCAGTACTTC. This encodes CASSVRGRGGAQETQYF.

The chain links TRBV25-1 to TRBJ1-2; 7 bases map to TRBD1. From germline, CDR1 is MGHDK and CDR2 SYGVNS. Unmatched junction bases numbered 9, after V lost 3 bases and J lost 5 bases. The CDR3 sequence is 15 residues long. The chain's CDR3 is CASSESQGGRYGYTF. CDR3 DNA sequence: TGTGCCAGCAGTGAGTCCCAGGGGGGTCGTTATGGCTACACCTTC.

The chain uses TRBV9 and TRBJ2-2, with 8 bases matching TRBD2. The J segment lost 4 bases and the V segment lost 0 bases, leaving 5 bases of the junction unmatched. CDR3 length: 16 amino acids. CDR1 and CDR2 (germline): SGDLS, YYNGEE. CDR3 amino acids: CASSVDGTRLTGELFF. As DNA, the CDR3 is TGTGCCAGCAGCGTAGACGGGACTAGGCTCACCGGGGAGCTGTTTTTT.

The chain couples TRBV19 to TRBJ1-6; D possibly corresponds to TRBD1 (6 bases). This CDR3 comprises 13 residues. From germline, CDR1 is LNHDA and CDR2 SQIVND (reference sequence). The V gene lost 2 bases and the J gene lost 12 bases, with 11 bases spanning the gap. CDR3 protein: CASSIRDKQPLHF. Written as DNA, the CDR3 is TGTGCCAGTAGTATACGGGACAAGCAACCCCTCCACTTT.

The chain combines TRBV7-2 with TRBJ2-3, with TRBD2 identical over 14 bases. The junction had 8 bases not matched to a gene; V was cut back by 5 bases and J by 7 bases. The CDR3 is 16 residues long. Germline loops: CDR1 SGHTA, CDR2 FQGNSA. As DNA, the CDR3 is TGTGCCAGCAGCGTCCGGACTAGCGGGGGGCTAAATACGCAGTATTTT. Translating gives CASSVRTSGGLNTQYF.

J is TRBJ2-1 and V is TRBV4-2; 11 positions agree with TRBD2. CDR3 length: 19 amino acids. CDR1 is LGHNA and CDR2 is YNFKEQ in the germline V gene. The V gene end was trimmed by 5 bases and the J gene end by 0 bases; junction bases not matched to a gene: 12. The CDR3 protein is CASSDTGTSGQSSYNEQFF. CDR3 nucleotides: TGTGCCAGCAGCGATACCGGGACTAGCGGACAAAGCTCCTACAATGAGCAGTTCTTC.

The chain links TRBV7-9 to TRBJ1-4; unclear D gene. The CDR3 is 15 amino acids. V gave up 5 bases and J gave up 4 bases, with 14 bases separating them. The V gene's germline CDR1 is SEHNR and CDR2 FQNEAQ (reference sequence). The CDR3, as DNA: TGTGCCAGCAGCCCGAGGGAGGGCTATAATGAAAAACTGTTTTTT. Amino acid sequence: CASSPREGYNEKLFF.

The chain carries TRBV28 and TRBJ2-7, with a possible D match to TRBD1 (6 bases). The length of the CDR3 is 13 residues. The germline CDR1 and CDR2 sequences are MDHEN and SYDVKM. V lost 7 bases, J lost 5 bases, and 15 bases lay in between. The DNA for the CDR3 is TGTGCCAGCACCCTAACAGGGCTCGACGAGCAGTACGTC. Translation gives CASTLTGLDEQYV.

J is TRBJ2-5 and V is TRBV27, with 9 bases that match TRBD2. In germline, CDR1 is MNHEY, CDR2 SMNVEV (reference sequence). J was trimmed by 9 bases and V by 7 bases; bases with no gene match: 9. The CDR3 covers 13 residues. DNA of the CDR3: TGTGCCAGCAAGCGGGGGGCCCAAGGGGCCCAGTACTTC. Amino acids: CASKRGAQGAQYF.

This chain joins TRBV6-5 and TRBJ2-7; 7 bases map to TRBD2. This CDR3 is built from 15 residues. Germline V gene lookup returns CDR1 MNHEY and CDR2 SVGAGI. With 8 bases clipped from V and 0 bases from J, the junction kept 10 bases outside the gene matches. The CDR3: CASEGGTASSYEQYV. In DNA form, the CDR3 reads TGTGCCAGCGAGGGAGGGACCGCTAGCTCCTACGAGCAGTACGTC.

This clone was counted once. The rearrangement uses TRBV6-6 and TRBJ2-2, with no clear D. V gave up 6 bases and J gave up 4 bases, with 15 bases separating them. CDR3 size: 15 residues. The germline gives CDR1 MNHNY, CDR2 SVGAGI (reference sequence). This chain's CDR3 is CASRRSAVGTGELFF. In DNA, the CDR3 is TGTGCCAGCAGACGCAGCGCCGTAGGCACCGGGGAGCTGTTTTTT.

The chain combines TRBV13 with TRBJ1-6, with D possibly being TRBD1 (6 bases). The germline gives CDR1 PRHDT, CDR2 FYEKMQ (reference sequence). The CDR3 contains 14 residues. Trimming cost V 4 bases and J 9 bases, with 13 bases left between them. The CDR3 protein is CASSSTGKGSPLHF. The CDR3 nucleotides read TGTGCCAGCAGCTCCACAGGGAAGGGTTCACCCCTCCACTTT.

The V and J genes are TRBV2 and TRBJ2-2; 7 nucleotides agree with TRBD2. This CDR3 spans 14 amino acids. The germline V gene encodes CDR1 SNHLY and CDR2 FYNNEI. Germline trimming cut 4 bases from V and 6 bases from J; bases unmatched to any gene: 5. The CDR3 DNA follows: TGTGCCAGCAGTGTCCCCCGGGGGGCCGGGGAGCTGTTTTTT. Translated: CASSVPRGAGELFF.

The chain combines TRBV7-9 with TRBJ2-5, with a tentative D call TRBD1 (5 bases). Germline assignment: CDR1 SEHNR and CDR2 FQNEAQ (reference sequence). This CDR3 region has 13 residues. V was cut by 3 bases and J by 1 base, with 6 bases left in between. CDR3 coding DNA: TGTGCCAGCAGCTTCCAGGGCCAAGAGACCCAGTACTTC. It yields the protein CASSFQGQETQYF. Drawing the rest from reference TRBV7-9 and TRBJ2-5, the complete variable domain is DTGVSQNPRHKITKRGQNVTFRCDPISEHNRLYWYRQTLGQGPEFLTYFQNEAQLEKSRLLSDRFSAERPKGSFSTLEIQRTEQGDSAMYLCASSFQGQETQYFGPGTRLLVL.

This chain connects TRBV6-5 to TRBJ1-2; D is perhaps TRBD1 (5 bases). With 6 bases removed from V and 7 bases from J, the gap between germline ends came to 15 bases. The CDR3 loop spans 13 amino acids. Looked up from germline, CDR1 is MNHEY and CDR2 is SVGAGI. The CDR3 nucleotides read TGTGCCAGCAGCCCCGGACACAACCCTGGCTACACCTTC. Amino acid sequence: CASSPGHNPGYTF.

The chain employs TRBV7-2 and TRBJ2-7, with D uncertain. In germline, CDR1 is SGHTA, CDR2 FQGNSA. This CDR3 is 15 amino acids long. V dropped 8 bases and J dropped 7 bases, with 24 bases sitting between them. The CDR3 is CASAYKGAEYGEQYF. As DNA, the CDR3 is TGTGCCAGCGCATATAAAGGCGCGGAGTATGGGGAGCAGTACTTC.

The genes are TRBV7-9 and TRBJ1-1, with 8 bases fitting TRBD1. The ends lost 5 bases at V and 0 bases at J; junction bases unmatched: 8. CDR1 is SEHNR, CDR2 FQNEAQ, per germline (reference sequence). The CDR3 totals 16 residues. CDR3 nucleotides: TGTGCCAGCAGCCGAGTCTCAGGGGGCATGAACACTGAAGCTTTCTTT. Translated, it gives CASSRVSGGMNTEAFF.

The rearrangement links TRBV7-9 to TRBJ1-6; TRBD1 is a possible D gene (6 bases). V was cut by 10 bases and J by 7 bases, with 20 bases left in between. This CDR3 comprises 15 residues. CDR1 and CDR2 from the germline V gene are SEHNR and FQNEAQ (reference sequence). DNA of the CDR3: TGTGCCACCTTAGGGGCGGGGGCTCAAAATTCACCCCTCCACTTT. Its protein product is CATLGAGAQNSPLHF. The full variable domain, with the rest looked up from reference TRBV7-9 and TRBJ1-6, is DTGVSQNPRHKITKRGQNVTFRCDPISEHNRLYWYRQTLGQGPEFLTYFQNEAQLEKSRLLSDRFSAERPKGSFSTLEIQRTEQGDSAMYLCATLGAGAQNSPLHFGNGTRLTVT.

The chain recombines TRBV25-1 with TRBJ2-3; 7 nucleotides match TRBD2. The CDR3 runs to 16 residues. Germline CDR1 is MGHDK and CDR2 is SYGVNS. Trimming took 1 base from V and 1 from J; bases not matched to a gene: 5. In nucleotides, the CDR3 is TGTGCCAGCAGTGAATTTAGCGGGTGGGGCACAGATACGCAGTATTTT. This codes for CASSEFSGWGTDTQYF.

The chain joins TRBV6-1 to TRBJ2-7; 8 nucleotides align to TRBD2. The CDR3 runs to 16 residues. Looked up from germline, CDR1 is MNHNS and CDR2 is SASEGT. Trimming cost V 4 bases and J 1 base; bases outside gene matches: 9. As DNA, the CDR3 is TGTGCCAGCAGTGTAACGACTAGCGCCGTTTCCTACGAGCAGTACGTC. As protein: CASSVTTSAVSYEQYV.

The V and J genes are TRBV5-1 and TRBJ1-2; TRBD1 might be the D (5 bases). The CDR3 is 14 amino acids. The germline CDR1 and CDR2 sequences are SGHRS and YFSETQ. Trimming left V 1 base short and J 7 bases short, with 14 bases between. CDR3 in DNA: TGCGCCAGCAGCTTGTCAGGACAAAGTCGTGGCTACACCTTC. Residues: CASSLSGQSRGYTF. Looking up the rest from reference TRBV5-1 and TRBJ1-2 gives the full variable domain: KAGVTQTPRYLIKTRGQQVTLSCSPISGHRSVSWYQQTPGQGLQFLFEYFSETQRNKGNFPGRFSGRQFSNSRSEMNVSTLELGDSALYLCASSLSGQSRGYTFGSGTRLTVV.

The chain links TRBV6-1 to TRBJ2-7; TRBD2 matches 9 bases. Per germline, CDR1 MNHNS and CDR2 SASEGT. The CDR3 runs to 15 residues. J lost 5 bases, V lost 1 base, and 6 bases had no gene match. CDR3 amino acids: CASSEDSGGYDEQYV. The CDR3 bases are TGTGCCAGCAGTGAAGATAGCGGGGGATACGACGAGCAGTACGTC.

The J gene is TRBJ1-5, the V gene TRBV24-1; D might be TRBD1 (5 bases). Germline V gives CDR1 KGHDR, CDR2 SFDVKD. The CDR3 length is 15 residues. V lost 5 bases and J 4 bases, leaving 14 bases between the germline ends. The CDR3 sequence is CATSGNGGENQPQHF. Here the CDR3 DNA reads TGTGCCACCAGTGGCAATGGGGGGGAAAATCAGCCCCAGCATTTT.

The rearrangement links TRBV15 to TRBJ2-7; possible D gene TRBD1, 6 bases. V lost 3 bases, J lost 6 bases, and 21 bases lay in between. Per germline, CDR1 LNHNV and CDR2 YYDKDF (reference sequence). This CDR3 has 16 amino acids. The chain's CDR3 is CATSRVGTGSQGEQYF. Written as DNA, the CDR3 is TGTGCCACCAGCAGGGTGGGAACAGGGTCCCAGGGCGAGCAGTACTTC.

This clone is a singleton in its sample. In DNA form, the CDR3 reads TGTGCCAGCAGCTTACGCGAAGCCACTGAAGCTTTCTTT. Its protein product is CASSLREATEAFF. The J gene is TRBJ1-1, the V gene TRBV7-2; D is unclear. Germline V lookup: CDR1 SGHTA, CDR2 FQGNSA. The CDR3 contains 13 residues. The V end lost 2 bases, the J end lost 4 bases, and 8 bases lay between the germline ends.